This TCR beta chain was captured in a study of identical twins. Points from the study as a whole: Fewer insertions were carried by abundant cord blood beta clonotypes, but none was seen in memory repertoires. Alpha sequences out of frame and shared by twins had excess low generation probability.

TCRdb re-called the 5' RACE reads with MiXCR, one entry per CDR3 protein. In the table there are 1.5 million to 2 million distinct CDR3 sequences, under 35% of which are singletons. The CDR3 totals 15 residues. Trimming took off 2 bases at V and 3 bases at J, with 12 bases between the two ends. Germline V gene lookup returns CDR1 MNHNY and CDR2 SVGAGI (reference sequence). About this clonotype itself: The target antigen is unknown.

The sequenced sample was cord blood. The chain couples TRBV6-6 to TRBJ2-3; no definite D call. This receptor was obtained from a newborn girl in good health. CDR3: CASSYGATETDTQYF. In nucleotides, the CDR3 is TGTGCCAGCAGTTACGGCGCGACGGAAACAGATACGCAGTATTTT.